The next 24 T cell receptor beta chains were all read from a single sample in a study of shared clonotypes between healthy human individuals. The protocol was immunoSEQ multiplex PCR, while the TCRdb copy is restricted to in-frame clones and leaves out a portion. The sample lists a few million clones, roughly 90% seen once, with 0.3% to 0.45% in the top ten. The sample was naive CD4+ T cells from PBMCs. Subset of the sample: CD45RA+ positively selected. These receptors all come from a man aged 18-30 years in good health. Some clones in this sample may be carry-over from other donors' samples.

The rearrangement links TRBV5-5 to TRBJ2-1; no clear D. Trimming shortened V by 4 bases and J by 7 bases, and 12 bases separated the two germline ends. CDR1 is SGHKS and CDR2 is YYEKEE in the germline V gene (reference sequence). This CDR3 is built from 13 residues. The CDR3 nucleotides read TGTGCCAGCAGCAATTGGGCCGGAAATGAGCAGTTCTTC. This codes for CASSNWAGNEQFF.

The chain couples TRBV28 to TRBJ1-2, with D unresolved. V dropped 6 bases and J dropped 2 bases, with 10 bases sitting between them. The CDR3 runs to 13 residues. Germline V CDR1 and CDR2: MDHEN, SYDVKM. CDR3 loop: CASRDAGNYGYTF. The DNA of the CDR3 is TGTGCCAGCAGGGACGCCGGGAACTATGGCTACACCTTC.

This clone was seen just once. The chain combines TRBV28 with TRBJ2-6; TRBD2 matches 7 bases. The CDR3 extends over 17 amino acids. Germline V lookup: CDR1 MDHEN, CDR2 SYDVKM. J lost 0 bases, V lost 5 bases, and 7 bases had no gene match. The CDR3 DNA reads TGTGCCAGCAGTCCGCCCGGGGGGAGCTCTGGGGCCAACGTCCTGACTTTC. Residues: CASSPPGGSSGANVLTF. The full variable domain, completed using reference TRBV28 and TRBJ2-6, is DVKVTQSSRYLVKRTGEKVFLECVQDMDHENMFWYRQDPGLGLRLIYFSYDVKMKEKGDIPEGYSVSREKKERFSLILESASTNQTSMYLCASSPPGGSSGANVLTFGAGSRLTVL.

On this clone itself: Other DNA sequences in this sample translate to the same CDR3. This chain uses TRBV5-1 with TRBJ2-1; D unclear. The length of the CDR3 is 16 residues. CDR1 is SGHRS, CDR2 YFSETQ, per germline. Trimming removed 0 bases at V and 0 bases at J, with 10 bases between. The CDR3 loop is CASSLVAASSYNEQFF. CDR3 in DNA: TGCGCCAGCAGCTTGGTAGCAGCCAGCTCCTACAATGAGCAGTTCTTC.

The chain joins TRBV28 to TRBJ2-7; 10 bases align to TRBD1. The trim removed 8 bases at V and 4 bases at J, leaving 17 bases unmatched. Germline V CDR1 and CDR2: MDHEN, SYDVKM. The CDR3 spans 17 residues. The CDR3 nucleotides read TGTGCCAGCCGGCAGCAGTTTCGGGGACAGGGGAGTTACGAGCAGTACTTC. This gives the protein CASRQQFRGQGSYEQYF.

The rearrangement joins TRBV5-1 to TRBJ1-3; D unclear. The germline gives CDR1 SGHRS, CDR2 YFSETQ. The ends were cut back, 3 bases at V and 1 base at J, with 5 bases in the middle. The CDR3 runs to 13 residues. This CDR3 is CASSSESGNTIYF. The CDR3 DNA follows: TGCGCCAGCAGCTCGGAATCTGGAAACACCATATATTTT.

CDR3: CASSPTGDTEAFF. The CDR3 region has the DNA TGTGCCAGCAGCCCGACAGGGGACACTGAAGCTTTCTTT. This chain joins TRBV7-9 and TRBJ1-1, with 8 bases matching TRBD1. V shed 5 bases, J shed 3 bases, and the junction held 2 bases outside the gene matches. The CDR3 totals 13 residues. Germline V CDR1 and CDR2: SEHNR, FQNEAQ (reference sequence).

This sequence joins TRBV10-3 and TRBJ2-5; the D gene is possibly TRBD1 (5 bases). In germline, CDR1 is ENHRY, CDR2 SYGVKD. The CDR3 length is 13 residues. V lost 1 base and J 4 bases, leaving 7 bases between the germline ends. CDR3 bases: TGTGCCATCAGTGAGTACAGGAGAGAGACCCAGTACTTC. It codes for CAISEYRRETQYF.

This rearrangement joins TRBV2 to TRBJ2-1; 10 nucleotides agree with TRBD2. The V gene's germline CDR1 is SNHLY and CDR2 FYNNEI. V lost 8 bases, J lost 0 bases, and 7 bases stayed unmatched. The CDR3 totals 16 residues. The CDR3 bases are TGTGCCAGCTGGGGAAAGCGGGGGGGCTCCTACAATGAGCAGTTCTTC. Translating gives CASWGKRGGSYNEQFF.

In nucleotides, the CDR3 is TGTGCCAGTAGGCAGGGCCGGTTTGACGCTGAAGCTTTCTTT. This translates into CASRQGRFDAEAFF. This chain joins TRBV19 and TRBJ1-1; tentative D call: TRBD1 (5 bases). The germline CDR1 and CDR2 sequences are LNHDA and SQIVND (reference sequence). Trimming shortened V by 6 bases and J by 6 bases, and 17 bases separated the two germline ends. The CDR3 runs 14 residues.

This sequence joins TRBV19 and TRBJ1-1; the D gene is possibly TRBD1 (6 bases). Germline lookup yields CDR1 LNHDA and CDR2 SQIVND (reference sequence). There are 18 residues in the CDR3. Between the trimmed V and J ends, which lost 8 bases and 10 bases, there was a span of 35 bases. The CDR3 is CASQSLSRPNRGGFGAFF. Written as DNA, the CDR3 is TGTGCCAGTCAAAGCCTATCGCGGCCAAATAGAGGGGGATTTGGAGCTTTCTTT. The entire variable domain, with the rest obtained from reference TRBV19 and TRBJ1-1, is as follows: DGGITQSPKYLFRKEGQNVTLSCEQNLNHDAMYWYRQDPGQGLRLIYYSQIVNDFQKGDIAEGYSVSREKKESFPLTVTSAQKNPTAFYLCASQSLSRPNRGGFGAFFGQGTRLTVV.

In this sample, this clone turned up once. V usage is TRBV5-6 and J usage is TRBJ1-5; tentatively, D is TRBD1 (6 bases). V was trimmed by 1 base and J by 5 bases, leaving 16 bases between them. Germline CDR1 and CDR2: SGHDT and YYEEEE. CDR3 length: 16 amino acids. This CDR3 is CASSLSRRGFDQPQHF. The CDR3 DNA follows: TGTGCCAGCAGCTTGAGTCGCAGGGGATTCGATCAGCCCCAGCATTTT.

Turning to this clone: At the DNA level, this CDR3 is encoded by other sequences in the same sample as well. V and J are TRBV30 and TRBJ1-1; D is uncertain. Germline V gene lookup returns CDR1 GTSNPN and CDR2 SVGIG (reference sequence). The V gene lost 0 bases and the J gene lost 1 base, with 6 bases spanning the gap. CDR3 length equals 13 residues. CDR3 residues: CAWSVRRNTEAFF. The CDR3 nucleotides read TGTGCCTGGAGTGTTAGGAGGAACACTGAAGCTTTCTTT.

This CDR3 reads CASSRTPVHYEQYF. The CDR3 bases are TGTGCCAGCAGCAGAACTCCAGTCCACTACGAGCAGTACTTC. The V call is TRBV5-8, the J call TRBJ2-7; D not resolved. Germline V CDR1 and CDR2: SGHTS, YDEGEE. Trimming removed 4 bases from V and 3 bases from J, with 14 bases in between. The CDR3 spans 14 residues.

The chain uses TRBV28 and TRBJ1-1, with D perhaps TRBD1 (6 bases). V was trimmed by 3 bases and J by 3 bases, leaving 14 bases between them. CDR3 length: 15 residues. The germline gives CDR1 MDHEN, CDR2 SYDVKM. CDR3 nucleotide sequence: TGTGCCAGCAGTTTGCAGGGGTATCTGGACACTGAAGCTTTCTTT. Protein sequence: CASSLQGYLDTEAFF.

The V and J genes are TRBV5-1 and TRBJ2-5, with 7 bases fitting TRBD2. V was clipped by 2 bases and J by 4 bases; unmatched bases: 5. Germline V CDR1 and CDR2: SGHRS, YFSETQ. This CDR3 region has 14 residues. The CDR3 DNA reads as TGCGCCAGCAGCTTTATTTTAGCGGGAGAGACCCAGTACTTC. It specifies CASSFILAGETQYF.

CDR3 sequence: CASSSGQGVTYEQYF. The CDR3 DNA reads as TGTGCCAGCTCATCCGGACAGGGAGTAACCTACGAGCAGTACTTC. V is TRBV18 and J is TRBJ2-7; 8 nucleotides align to TRBD1. CDR1 is KGHSH and CDR2 is LQKENI in the germline V gene. The CDR3 consists of 15 residues. J lost 2 bases, V lost 5 bases, and 8 bases had no gene match. The entire variable domain, with the rest obtained from reference TRBV18 and TRBJ2-7, is as follows: NAGVMQNPRHLVRRRGQEARLRCSPMKGHSHVYWYRQLPEEGLKFMVYLQKENIIDESGMPKERFSAEFPKEGPSILRIQQVVRGDSAAYFCASSSGQGVTYEQYFGPGTRLTVT.

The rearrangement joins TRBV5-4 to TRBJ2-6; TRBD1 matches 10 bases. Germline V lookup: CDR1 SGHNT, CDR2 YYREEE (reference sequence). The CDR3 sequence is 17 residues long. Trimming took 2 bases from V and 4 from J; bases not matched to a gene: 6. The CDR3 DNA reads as TGTGCCAGCAGCTTAAGGACAGGGGGGTCCGGGGCCAACGTCCTGACTTTC. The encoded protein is CASSLRTGGSGANVLTF.

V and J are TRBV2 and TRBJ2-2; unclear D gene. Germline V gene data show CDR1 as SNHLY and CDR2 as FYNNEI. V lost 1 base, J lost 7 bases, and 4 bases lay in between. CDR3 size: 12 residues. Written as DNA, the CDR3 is TGTGCCAGCAGTGAAGTTGACGGGGAGCTGTTTTTT. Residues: CASSEVDGELFF.

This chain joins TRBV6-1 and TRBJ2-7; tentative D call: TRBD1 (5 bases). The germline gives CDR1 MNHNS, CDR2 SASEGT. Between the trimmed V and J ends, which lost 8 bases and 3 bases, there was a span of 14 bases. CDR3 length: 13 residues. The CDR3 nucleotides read TGTGCCAGCGAAGGGGATAGAATCTACGAGCAGTACTTC. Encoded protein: CASEGDRIYEQYF.

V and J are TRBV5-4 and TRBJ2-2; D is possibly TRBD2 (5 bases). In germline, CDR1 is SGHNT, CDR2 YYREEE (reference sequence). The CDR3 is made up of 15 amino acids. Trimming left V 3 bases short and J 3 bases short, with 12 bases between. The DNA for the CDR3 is TGTGCCAGCAGCTCTCAGGTCGGGGACACCGGGGAGCTGTTTTTT. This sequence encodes CASSSQVGDTGELFF. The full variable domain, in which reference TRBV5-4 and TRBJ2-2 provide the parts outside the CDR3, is ETGVTQSPTHLIKTRGQQVTLRCSSQSGHNTVSWYQQALGQGPQFIFQYYREEENGRGNFPPRFSGLQFPNYSSELNVNALELDDSALYLCASSSQVGDTGELFFGEGSRLTVL.

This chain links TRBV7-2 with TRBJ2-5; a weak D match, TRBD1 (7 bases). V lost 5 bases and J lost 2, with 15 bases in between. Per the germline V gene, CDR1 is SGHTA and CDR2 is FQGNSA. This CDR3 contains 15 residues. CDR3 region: CASSQIAGQQETQYF. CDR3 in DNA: TGTGCCAGCAGCCAAATTGCGGGACAGCAAGAGACCCAGTACTTC.

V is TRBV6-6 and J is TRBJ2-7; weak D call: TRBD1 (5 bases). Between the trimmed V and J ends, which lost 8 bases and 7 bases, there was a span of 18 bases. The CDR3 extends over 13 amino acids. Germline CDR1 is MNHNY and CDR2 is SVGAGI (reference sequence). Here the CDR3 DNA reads TGTGCCAGCGGGGCCTCTGAGGTACGAGAGCAGTACTTC. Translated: CASGASEVREQYF.

The CDR3 protein is CASSGGRETQYF. As DNA, the CDR3 is TGTGCCAGCAGCGGGGGACGCGAGACCCAGTACTTC. The chain couples TRBV9 to TRBJ2-5, with D tentatively TRBD1 or TRBD2 (5 bases each). Germline CDR1 and CDR2: SGDLS and YYNGEE. V lost 3 bases to trimming and J lost 5 bases, with 8 bases between them. The CDR3 runs 12 residues.